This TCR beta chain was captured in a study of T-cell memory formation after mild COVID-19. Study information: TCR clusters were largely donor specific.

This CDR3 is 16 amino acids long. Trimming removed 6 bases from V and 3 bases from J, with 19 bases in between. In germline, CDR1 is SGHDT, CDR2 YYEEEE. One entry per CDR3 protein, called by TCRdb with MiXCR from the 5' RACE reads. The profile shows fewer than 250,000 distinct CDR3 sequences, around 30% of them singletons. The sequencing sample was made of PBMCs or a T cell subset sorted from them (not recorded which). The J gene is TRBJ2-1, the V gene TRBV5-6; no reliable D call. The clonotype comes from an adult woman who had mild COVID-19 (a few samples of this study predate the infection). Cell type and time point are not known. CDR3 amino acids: CASTSDPMGGYNEQFF. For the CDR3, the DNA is TGTGCCAGCACCTCAGACCCGATGGGTGGCTACAATGAGCAGTTCTTC.